This entry is about one T cell receptor beta chain. Its specificity is unknown. From the 5' RACE reads, TCRdb called clonotypes with MiXCR, one entry per CDR3 protein. The sample lists tens of thousands of distinct CDR3 sequences, 9.5% to 15% occurring once. The V end was cut by 2 bases, the J end by 6 bases, with 9 bases between. Germline V gene sequence: CDR1 SGDLS, CDR2 YYNGEE. The CDR3 covers 14 residues. This specimen comes from a study of T-cell memory formation after mild COVID-19. Study results and limitations: Among clones peaking at day 37 in the second wave, SARS-CoV-2 specificity remained unconfirmed. A second wave expanding day 15 to 37 was CD4+-biased; contracting clones were balanced.

The TCR was taken from a man between 18 and 35 years old who had mild COVID-19 (a few samples of this study predate the infection). Cell type and time point are not known. The sequencing input was PBMCs or a T cell subset sorted from them (not recorded which). This chain links TRBV9 with TRBJ1-6; D may be TRBD1 (6 bases). The CDR3 nucleotides read TGTGCCAGCAGCGTTGGACAGACTAATTCACCCCTCCACTTT. Translated: CASSVGQTNSPLHF. Full variable domain (outside the CDR3, taken from reference TRBV9 and TRBJ1-6): DSGVTQTPKHLITATGQRVTLRCSPRSGDLSVYWYQQSLDQGLQFLIQYYNGEERAKGNILERFSAQQFPDLHSELNLSSLELGDSALYFCASSVGQTNSPLHFGNGTRLTVT.